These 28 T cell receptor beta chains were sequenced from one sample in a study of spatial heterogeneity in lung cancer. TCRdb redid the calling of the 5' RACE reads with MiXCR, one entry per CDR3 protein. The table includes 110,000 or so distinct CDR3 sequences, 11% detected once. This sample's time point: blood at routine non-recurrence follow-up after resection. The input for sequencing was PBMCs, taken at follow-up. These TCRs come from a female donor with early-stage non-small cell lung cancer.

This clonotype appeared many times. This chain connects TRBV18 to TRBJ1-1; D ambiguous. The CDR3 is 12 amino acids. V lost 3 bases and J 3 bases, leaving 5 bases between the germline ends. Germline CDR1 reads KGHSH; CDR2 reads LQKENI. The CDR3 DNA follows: TGTGCCAGCTCACCCCAGGACACTGAAGCTTTCTTT. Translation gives CASSPQDTEAFF.

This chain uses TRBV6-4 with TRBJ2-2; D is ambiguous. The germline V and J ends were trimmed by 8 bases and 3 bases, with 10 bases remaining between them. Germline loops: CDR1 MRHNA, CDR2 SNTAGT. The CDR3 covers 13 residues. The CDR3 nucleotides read TGTGCCAGCTCAGTCAGGCACACCGGGGAGCTGTTTTTT. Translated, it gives CASSVRHTGELFF.

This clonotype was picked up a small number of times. In nucleotides, the CDR3 is TGTGCCAGCAGCTTAACCGGACAGTCCTACGAGCAGTACTTC. This encodes CASSLTGQSYEQYF. The V call is TRBV7-2, the J call TRBJ2-7; D might be TRBD1 (6 bases). Germline values: CDR1 SGHTA, CDR2 FQGNSA. The CDR3 length is 14 residues. V was cut by 2 bases and J by 1 base, with 9 bases left in between.

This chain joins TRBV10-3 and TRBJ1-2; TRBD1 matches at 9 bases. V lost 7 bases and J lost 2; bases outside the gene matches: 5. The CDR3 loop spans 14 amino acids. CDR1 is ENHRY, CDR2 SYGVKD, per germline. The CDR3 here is CAINGQGRNYGYTF. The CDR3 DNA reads TGTGCCATCAATGGACAGGGGAGGAACTATGGCTACACCTTC.

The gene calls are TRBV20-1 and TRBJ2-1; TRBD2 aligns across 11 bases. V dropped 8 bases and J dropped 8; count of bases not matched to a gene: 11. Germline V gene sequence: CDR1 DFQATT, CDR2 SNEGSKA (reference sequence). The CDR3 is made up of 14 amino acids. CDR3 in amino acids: CSSQTSGSWDEQFF. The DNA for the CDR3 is TGCAGTTCGCAAACTAGCGGGAGTTGGGATGAGCAGTTCTTC.

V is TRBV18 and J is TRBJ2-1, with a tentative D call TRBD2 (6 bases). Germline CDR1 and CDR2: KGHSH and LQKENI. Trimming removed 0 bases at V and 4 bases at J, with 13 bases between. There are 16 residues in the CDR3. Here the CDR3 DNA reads TGTGCCAGCTCACCACCAAAACGACTAGGGTACAATGAGCAGTTCTTC. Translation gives CASSPPKRLGYNEQFF.

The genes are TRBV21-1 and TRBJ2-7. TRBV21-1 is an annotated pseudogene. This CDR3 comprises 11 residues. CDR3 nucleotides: TGTGCCAGCTATAAAGCCGACGAGCAGTACGTC. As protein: CASYKADEQYV.

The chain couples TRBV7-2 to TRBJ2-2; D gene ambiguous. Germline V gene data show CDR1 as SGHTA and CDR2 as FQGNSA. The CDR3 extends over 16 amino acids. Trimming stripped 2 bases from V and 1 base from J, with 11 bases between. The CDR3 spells CASSLSSALNTGELFF. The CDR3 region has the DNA TGTGCCAGCAGCTTATCGAGCGCCCTGAACACCGGGGAGCTGTTTTTT.

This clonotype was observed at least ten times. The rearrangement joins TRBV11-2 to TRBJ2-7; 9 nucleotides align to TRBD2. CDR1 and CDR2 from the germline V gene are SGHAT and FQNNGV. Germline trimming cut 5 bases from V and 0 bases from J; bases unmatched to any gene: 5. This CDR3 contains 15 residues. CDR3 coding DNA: TGTGCCAGCAGCCCCTTTAGCGGGAGCTCCTACGAGCAGTACGTC. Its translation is CASSPFSGSSYEQYV.

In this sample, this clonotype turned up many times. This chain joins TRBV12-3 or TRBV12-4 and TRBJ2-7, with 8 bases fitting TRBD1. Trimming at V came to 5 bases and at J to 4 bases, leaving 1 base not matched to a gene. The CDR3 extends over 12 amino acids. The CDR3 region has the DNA TGTGCCAGCAGTGGGGACAGGTACGAGCAGTACTTC. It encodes CASSGDRYEQYF.

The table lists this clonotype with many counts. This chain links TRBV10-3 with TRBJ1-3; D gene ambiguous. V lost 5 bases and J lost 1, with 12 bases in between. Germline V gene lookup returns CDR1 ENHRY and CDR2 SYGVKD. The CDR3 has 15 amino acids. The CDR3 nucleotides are TGTGCCATCAGTTCCTATGGGAAGTCTGGAAACACCATATATTTT. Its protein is CAISSYGKSGNTIYF.

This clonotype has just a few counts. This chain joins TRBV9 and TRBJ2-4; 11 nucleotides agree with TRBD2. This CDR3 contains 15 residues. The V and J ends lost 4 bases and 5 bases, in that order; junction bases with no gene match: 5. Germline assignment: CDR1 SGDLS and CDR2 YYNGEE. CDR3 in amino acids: CASSTTSGSENIQYF. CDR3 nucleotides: TGTGCCAGCAGCACTACTAGCGGGAGCGAAAACATTCAGTACTTC.

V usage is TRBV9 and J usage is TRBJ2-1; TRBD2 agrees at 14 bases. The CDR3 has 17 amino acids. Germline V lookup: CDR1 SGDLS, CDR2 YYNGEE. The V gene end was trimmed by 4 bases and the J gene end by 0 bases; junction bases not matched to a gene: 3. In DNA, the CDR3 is TGTGCCAGCAGCACGGGGACTAGCGGGAGCTCCTACAATGAGCAGTTCTTC. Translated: CASSTGTSGSSYNEQFF.

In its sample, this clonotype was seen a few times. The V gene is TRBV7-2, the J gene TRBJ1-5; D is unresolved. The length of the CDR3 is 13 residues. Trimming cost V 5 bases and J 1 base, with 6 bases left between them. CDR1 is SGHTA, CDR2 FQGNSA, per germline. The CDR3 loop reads CASSVQSNQPQHF. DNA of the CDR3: TGTGCCAGCAGCGTTCAGAGCAATCAGCCCCAGCATTTT.

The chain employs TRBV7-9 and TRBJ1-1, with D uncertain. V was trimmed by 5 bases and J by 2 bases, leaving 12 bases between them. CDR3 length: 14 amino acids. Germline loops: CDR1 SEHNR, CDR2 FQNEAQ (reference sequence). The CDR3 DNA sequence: TGTGCCAGCAGCCACTGGCAGCTAAACACTGAAGCTTTCTTT. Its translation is CASSHWQLNTEAFF.

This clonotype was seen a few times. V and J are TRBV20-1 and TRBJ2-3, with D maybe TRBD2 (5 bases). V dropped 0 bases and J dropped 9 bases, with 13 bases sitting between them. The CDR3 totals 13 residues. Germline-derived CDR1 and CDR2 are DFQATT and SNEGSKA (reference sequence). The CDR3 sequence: CSARDVATETQYF. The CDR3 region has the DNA TGCAGTGCTAGAGACGTAGCGACGGAGACGCAGTATTTT.

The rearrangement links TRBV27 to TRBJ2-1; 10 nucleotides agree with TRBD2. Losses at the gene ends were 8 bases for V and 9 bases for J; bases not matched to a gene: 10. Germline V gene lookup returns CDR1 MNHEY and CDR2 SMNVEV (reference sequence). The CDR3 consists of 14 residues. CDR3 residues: CASSISGRRGEQFF. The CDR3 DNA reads TGTGCCAGCTCTATTAGCGGGAGGAGAGGTGAGCAGTTCTTC.

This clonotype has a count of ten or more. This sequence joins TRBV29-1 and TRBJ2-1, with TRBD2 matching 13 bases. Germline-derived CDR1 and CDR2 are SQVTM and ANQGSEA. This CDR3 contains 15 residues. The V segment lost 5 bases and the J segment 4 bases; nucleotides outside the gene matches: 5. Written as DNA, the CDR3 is TGCAGCGTTCGGACTAGCGGGAGTAGGTACAATGAGCAGTTCTTC. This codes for CSVRTSGSRYNEQFF.

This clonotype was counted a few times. CDR3 sequence (DNA): TGTGCCAGCAGCTTTGAGACTAGCGGGAGGGCGGATACGCAGTATTTT. Translated, it gives CASSFETSGRADTQYF. J is TRBJ2-3 and V is TRBV11-2, with 14 bases lining up with TRBD2. Germline-derived CDR1 and CDR2 are SGHAT and FQNNGV. The J segment lost 6 bases and the V segment lost 3 bases, leaving 5 bases of the junction unmatched. The CDR3 has 16 amino acids.

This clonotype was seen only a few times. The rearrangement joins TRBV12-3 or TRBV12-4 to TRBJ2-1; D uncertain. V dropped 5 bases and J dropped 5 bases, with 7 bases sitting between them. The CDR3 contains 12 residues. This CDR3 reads CASSLRDNEQFF. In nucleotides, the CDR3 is TGTGCCAGCAGTCTCCGGGACAATGAGCAGTTCTTC.

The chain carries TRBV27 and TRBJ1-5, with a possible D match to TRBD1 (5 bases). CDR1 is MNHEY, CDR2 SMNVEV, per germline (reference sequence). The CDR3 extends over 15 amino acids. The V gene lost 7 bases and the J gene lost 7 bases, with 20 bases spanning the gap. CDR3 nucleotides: TGTGCCAGCAAACAGTTTGGCAGGGAGGGACAGCCCCAGCATTTT. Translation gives CASKQFGREGQPQHF.

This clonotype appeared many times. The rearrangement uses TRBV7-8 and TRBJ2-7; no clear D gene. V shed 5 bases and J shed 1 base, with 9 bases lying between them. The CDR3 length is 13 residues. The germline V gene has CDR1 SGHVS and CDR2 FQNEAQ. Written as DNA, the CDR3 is TGTGCCAGCAGCCCAGTTTTTTCCTACGAGCAGTACTTC. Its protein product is CASSPVFSYEQYF.

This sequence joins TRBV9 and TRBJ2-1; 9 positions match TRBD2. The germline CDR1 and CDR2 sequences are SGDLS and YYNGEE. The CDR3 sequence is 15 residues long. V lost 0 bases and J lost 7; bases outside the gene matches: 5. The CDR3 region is CASSVVSGRINEQFF. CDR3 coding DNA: TGTGCCAGCAGCGTAGTGAGCGGGAGGATAAATGAGCAGTTCTTC.

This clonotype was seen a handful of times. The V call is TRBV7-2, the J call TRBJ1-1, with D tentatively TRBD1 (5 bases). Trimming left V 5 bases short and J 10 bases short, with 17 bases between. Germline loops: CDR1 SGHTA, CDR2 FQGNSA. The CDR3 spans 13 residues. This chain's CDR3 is CASSISSGYRAFF. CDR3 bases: TGTGCCAGCAGCATCTCATCAGGGTACAGAGCTTTCTTT.

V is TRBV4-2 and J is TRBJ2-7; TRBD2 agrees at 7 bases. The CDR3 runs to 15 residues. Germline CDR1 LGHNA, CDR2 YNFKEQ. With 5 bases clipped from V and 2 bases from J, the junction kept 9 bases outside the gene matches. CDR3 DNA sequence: TGTGCCAGCAGCTTCGGCAGAGCGGGGACCTACGAGCAGTACTTC. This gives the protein CASSFGRAGTYEQYF.

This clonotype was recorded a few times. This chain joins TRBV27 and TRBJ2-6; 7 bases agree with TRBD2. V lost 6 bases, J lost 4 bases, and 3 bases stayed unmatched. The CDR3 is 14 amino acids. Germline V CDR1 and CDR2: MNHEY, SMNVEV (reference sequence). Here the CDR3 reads CASSRDYGANVLTF. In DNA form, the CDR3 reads TGTGCCAGCAGCCGGGACTACGGGGCCAACGTCCTGACTTTC.

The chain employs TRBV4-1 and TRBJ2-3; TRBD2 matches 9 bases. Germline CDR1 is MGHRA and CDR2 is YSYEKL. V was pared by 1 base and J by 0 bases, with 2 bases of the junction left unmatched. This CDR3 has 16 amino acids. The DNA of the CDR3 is TGCGCCAGCAGCCAAGTGACTAGCGGAAGCACAGATACGCAGTATTTT. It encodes CASSQVTSGSTDTQYF.

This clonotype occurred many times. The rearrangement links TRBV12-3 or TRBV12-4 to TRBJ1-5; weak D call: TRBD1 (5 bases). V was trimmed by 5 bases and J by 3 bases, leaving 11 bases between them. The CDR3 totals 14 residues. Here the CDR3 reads CASSLGENNQPQHF. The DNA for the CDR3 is TGTGCCAGCAGTCTGGGGGAGAACAATCAGCCCCAGCATTTT.